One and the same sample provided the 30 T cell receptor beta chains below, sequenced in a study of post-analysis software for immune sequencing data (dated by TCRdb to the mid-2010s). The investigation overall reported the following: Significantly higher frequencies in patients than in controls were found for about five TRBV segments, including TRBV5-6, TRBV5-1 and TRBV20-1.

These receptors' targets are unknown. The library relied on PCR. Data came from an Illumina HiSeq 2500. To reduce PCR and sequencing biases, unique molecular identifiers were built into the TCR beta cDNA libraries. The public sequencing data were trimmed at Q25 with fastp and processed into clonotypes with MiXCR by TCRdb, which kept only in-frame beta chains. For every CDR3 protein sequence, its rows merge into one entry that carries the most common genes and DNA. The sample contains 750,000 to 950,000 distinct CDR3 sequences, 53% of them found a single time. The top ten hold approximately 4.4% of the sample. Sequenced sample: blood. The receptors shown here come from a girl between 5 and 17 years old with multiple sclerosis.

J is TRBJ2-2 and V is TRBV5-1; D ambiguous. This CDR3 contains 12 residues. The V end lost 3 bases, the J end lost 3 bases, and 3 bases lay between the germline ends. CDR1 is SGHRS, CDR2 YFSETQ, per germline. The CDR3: CASSYYTGELFF. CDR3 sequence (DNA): TGCGCCAGCAGCTACTACACCGGGGAGCTGTTTTTT.

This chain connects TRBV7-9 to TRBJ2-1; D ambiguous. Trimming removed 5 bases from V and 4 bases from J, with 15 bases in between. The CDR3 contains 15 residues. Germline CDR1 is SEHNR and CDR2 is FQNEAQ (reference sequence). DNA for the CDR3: TGTGCCAGCAGCCCGACCCTGAGCCTATACAATGAGCAGTTCTTC. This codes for CASSPTLSLYNEQFF. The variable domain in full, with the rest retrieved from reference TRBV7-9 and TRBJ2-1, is DTGVSQNPRHKITKRGQNVTFRCDPISEHNRLYWYRQTLGQGPEFLTYFQNEAQLEKSRLLSDRFSAERPKGSFSTLEIQRTEQGDSAMYLCASSPTLSLYNEQFFGPGTRLTVL.

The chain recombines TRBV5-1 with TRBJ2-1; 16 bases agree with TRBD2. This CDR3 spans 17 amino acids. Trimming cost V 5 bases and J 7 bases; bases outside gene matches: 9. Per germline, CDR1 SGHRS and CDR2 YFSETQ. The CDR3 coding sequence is TGCGCCAGCAGATTCGGGACTAGCGGGGGGGCGCGTAATGAGCAGTTCTTC. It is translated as CASRFGTSGGARNEQFF.

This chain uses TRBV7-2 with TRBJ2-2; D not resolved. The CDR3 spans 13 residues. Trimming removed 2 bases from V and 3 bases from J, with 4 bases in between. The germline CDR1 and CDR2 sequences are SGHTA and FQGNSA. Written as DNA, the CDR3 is TGTGCCAGCAGCTTATTTTACACCGGGGAGCTGTTTTTT. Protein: CASSLFYTGELFF. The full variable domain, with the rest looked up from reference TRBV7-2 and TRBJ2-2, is GAGVSQSPSNKVTEKGKDVELRCDPISGHTALYWYRQSLGQGLEFLIYFQGNSAPDKSGLPSDRFSAERTGGSVSTLTIQRTQQEDSAVYLCASSLFYTGELFFGEGSRLTVL.

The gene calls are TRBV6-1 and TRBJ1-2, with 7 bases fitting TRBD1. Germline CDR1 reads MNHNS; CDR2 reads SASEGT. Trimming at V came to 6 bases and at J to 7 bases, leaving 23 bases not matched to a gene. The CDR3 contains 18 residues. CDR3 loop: CASRPGIGIQGKDGGYTF. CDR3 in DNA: TGTGCCAGCAGACCGGGGATCGGTATACAGGGGAAAGACGGTGGCTACACCTTC.

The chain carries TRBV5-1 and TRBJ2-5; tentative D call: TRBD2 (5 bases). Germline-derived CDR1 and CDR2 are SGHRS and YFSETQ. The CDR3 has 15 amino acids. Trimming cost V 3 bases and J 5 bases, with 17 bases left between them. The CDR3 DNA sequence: TGCGCCAGCAGCTCGGAGGCCTCCCCCCCGGAGACCCAGTACTTC. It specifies CASSSEASPPETQYF.

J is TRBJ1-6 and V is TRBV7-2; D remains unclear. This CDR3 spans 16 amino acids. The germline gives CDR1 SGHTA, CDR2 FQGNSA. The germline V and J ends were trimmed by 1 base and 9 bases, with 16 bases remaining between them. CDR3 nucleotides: TGTGCCAGCAGCTTAGTATCGGGGTTTGTCGGTTCACCCCTCCACTTT. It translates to CASSLVSGFVGSPLHF.

CDR3 loop: CASRSPRHYEQYF. CDR3 in DNA: TGTGCCAGCAGGAGTCCACGCCACTACGAGCAGTACTTC. V and J are TRBV27 and TRBJ2-7; D is uncertain. The germline V and J ends were trimmed by 6 bases and 3 bases, with 12 bases remaining between them. The CDR3 loop spans 13 amino acids. The V gene's germline CDR1 is MNHEY and CDR2 SMNVEV (reference sequence).

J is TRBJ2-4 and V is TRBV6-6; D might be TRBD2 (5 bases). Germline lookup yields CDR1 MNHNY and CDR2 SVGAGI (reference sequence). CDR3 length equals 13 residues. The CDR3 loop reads CAARGIAKNIQYF. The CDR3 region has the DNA TGTGCAGCCCGGGGTATAGCCAAAAACATTCAGTACTTC.

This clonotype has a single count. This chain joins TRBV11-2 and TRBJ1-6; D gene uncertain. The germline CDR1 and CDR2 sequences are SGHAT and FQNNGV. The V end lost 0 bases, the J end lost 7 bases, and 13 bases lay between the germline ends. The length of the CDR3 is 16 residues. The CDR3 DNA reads TGTGCCAGCAGCTTAGATAACCGGCAGATCAATTCACCCCTCCACTTT. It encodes CASSLDNRQINSPLHF.

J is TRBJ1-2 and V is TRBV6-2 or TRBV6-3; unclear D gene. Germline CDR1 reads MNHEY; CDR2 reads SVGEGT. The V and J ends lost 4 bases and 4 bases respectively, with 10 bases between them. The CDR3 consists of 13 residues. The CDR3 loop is CASSFGVPYGYTF. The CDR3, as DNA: TGTGCCAGCAGTTTTGGAGTCCCCTATGGCTACACCTTC.

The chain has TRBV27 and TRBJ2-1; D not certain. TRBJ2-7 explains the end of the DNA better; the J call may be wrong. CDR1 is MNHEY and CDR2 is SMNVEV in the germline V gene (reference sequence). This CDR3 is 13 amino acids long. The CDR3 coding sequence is TGTGCCAGCAGTTCACCACGAACGGGCGAGCAGTACTTC. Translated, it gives CASSSPRTGEQYF.

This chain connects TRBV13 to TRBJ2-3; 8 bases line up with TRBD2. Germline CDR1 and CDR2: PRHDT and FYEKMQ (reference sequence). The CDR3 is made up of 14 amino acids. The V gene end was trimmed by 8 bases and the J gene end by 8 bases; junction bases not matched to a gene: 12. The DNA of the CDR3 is TGTGCCAGCGCGGGACTAGGCCGTCGAGGTACGCAGTATTTT. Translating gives CASAGLGRRGTQYF. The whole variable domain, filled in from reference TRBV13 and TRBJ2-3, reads AAGVIQSPRHLIKEKRETATLKCYPIPRHDTVYWYQQGPGQDPQFLISFYEKMQSDKGSIPDRFSAQQFSDYHSELNMSSLELGDSALYFCASAGLGRRGTQYFGPGTRLTVL.

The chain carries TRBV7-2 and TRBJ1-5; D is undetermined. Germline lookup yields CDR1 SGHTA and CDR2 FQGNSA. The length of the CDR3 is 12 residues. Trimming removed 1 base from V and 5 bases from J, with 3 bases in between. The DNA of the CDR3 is TGTGCCAGCAGCTTAGGCTATCAGCCCCAGCATTTT. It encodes CASSLGYQPQHF.

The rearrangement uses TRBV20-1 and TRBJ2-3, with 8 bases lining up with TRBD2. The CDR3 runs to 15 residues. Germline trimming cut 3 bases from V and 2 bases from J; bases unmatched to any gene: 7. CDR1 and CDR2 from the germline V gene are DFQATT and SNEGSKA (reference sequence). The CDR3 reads CSARVLAGTTDTQYF. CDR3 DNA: TGCAGTGCTAGGGTATTAGCGGGGACCACAGATACGCAGTATTTT.

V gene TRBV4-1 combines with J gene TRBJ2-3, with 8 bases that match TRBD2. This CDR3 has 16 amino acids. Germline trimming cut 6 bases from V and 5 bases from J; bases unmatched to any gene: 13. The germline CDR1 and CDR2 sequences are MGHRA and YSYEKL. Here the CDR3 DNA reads TGCGCCAGCAGTACTCCACCAGGGACTAGTGGAGATACGCAGTATTTT. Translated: CASSTPPGTSGDTQYF.

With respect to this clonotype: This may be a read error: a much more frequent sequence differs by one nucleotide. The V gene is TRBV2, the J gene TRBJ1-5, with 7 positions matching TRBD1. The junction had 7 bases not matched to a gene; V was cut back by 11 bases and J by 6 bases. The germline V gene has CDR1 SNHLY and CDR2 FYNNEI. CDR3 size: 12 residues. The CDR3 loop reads CAGTGAGQPQHF. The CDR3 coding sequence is TGTGCCGGCACAGGGGCCGGTCAGCCCCAGCATTTT.

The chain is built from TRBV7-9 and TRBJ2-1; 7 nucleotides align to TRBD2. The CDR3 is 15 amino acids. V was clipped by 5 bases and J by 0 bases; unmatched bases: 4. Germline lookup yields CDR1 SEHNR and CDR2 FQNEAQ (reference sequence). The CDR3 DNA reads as TGTGCCAGCAGCCAAACTAGCGACTCCTACAATGAGCAGTTCTTC. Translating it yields CASSQTSDSYNEQFF.

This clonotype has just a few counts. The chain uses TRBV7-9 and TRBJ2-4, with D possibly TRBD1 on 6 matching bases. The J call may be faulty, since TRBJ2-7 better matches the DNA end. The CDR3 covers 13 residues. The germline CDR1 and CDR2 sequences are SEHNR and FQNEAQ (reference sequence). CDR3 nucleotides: TGTGCCAGCAGGACAGGCGTTTATGACGAGCAGTACTTC. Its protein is CASRTGVYDEQYF.

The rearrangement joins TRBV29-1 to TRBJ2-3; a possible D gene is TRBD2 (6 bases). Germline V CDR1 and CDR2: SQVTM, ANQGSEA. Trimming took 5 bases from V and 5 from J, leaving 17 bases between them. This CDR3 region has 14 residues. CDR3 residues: CSVQNRLGGDTQYF. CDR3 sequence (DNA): TGCAGCGTTCAAAACAGACTAGGAGGAGATACGCAGTATTTT.

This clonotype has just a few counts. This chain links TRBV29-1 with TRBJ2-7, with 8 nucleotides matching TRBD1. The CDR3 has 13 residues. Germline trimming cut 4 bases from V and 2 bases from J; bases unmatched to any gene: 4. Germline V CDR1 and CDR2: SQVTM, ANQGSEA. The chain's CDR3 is CSVGTGMTYEQYF. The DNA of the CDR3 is TGCAGCGTTGGGACAGGGATGACCTACGAGCAGTACTTC.

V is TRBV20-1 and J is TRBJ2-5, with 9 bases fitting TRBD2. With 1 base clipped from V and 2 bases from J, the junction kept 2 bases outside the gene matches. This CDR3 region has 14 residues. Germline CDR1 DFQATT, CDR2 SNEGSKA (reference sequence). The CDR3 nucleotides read TGCAGTGCTAGAGGGACTAGCGTTCAAGAGACCCAGTACTTC. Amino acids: CSARGTSVQETQYF.

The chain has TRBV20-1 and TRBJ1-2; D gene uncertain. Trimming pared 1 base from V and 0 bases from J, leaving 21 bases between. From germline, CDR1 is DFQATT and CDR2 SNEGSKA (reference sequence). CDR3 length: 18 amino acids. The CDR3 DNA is TGCAGTGCTAGAGCCTCGGTATTTACGCAGGATCCTAACTATGGCTACACCTTC. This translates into CSARASVFTQDPNYGYTF.

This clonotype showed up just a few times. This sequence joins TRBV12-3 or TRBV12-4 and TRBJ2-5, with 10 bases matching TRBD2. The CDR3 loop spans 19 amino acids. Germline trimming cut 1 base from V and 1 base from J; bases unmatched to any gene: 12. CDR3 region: CASSLVLAGVLRSQETQYF. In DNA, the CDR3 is TGTGCCAGCAGTTTAGTCCTAGCGGGGGTGCTAAGGTCCCAAGAGACCCAGTACTTC.

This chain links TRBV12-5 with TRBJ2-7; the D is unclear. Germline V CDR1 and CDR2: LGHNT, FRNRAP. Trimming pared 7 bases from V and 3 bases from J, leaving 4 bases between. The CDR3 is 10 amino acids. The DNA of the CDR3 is TGTGCTAGTGCCATCTACGAGCAGTACTTC. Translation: CASAIYEQYF.

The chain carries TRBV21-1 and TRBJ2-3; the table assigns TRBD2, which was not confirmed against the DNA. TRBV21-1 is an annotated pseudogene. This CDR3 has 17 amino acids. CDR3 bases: TGTGCCAGCAGCAAGACCCCGGGACTAGCGGAAACAGATACGCAGTATTTT. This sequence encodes CASSKTPGLAETDTQYF.

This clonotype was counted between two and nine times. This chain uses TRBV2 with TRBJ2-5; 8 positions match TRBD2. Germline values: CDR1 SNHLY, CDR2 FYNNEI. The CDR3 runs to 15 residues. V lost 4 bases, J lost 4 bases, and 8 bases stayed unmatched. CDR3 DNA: TGTGCCAGCAGTGCAGGACTAGCCGGGTTAGAGACCCAGTACTTC. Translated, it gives CASSAGLAGLETQYF.

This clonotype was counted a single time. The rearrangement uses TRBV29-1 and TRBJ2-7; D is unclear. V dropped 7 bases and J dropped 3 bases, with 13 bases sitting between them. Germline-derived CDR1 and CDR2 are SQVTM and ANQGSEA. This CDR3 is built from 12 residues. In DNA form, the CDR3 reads TGCAGCGCGATCGGGCTGGGCTACGAGCAGTACTTC. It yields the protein CSAIGLGYEQYF.

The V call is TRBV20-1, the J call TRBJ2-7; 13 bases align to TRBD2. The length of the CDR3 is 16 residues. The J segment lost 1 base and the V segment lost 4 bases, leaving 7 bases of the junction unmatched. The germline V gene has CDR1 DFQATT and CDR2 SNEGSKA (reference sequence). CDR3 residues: CSATRTSGGPSYEQYF. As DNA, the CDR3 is TGCAGTGCTACGAGGACTAGCGGGGGCCCTTCCTACGAGCAGTACTTC.

CDR3 coding DNA: TGCGCCAGCAGCGAACCGGGACCATACTACGAGCAGTACTTC. It encodes CASSEPGPYYEQYF. The V gene is TRBV5-1, the J gene TRBJ2-7; D could derive from TRBD1 or TRBD2 (5 bases each). The CDR3 consists of 14 residues. V was clipped by 4 bases and J by 3 bases, with 14 bases between them. CDR1 is SGHRS, CDR2 YFSETQ, per germline.